This is a list of T cell receptor beta chains from one sample in a study of human T cells and chemical hapten exposure. From the RACE reads, TCRdb called clonotypes with MiXCR, one entry per CDR3 protein. Of a few hundred thousand distinct CDR3 sequences listed, about 4.8% are singletons. The input for sequencing was whole blood, taken in connection with sensitization to the hapten diphenylcyclopropenone (DPC). The receptor set was obtained from a woman aged 45 to 65 with alopecia areata. Some clones in this sample may be carry-over from other donors' samples. Both conserved end residues are part of each CDR3. Fields, in order: clone size, D gene, J gene, V gene, CDR3 protein, CDR3 DNA. A D gene is named only where the DNA matches it firmly. The size of a clone is reported for some rows only, either as once, few or many, or as a class for expanded clones.

NA	TRBD1	TRBJ2-3	TRBV18	CASSPPRGQGGETNTQYF	TGTGCCAGCTCACCACCGAGGGGACAGGGAGGAGAGACAAATACGCAGTATTTT
NA	TRBD1	TRBJ2-3	TRBV5-5	CASRNRDRADTQYF	TGTGCCAGCAGAAACCGGGACAGGGCAGATACGCAGTATTTT
many	NA	TRBJ1-1	TRBV6-5	CASSYVGATEAFF	TGTGCCAGCAGTTACGTGGGGGCCACTGAAGCTTTCTTT
many	TRBD1	TRBJ1-1	TRBV25-1	CASSFGQGVEAFF	TGTGCCAGCAGTTTCGGACAGGGGGTTGAAGCTTTCTTT
NA	NA	TRBJ2-1	TRBV3-1	CASHSSYNEQFF	TGTGCCAGCCATAGCTCCTACAATGAGCAGTTCTTC
many	NA	TRBJ2-3	TRBV7-2	CASSVGSPSTDTQYF	TGTGCCAGCAGCGTCGGTTCTCCTTCCACAGATACGCAGTATTTT
many	TRBD1	TRBJ2-7	TRBV6-6	CASSSGQGGEQYF	TGTGCCAGCAGTTCCGGACAGGGGGGCGAGCAGTACTTC
many	TRBD1	TRBJ2-3	TRBV25-1	CASSPDRGQADTQYF	TGTGCCAGCAGTCCCGACAGGGGGCAGGCAGATACGCAGTATTTT
many	NA	TRBJ1-1	TRBV6-6	CASSYGLDGPTTEAFF	TGTGCCAGCAGTTACGGTCTGGATGGCCCGACCACTGAAGCTTTCTTT
many	NA	TRBJ2-1	TRBV29-1	CSVERAGPYNEQFF	TGCAGCGTTGAGAGGGCAGGCCCCTACAATGAGCAGTTCTTC
few	NA	TRBJ2-1	TRBV6-5	CASSPSGDPYNEQFF	TGTGCCAGCAGCCCCTCGGGGGATCCTTACAATGAGCAGTTCTTC
NA	NA	TRBJ2-3	TRBV10-3	CAISGARADSTDTQYF	TGTGCCATCAGTGGGGCAAGAGCGGATAGCACAGATACGCAGTATTTT
few	TRBD1	TRBJ2-1	TRBV5-4	CASSHRQGIYNEQFF	TGTGCCAGCAGCCATCGACAGGGAATCTACAATGAGCAGTTCTTC
many	NA	TRBJ2-7	TRBV4-3	CASSAGTGTYEQYF	TGCGCCAGCAGCGCAGGGACTGGAACCTACGAGCAGTACTTC
NA	TRBD2	TRBJ2-1	TRBV4-2	CASSQPPGLAGNEQFF	TGTGCCAGCAGCCAACCCCCGGGACTAGCGGGAAATGAGCAGTTCTTC
NA	TRBD2	TRBJ2-3	TRBV9	CASSDGTSGATDTQYF	TGTGCCAGCAGCGACGGGACTAGCGGGGCCACAGATACGCAGTATTTT
NA	TRBD1	TRBJ1-1	TRBV6-2/TRBV6-3	CASSYSIGTGARNTEAFF	TGTGCCAGCAGTTACTCGATTGGGACAGGGGCTCGGAACACTGAAGCTTTCTTT
few	NA	TRBJ2-6	TRBV7-8	CASSLERTNVLTF	TGTGCCAGCAGCTTAGAGAGGACCAACGTCCTGACTTTC
many	TRBD1	TRBJ1-2	TRBV2	CASRRQGGSHSGYTF	TGTGCCAGCAGACGACAGGGGGGTTCCCACAGTGGCTACACCTTC
many	TRBD1	TRBJ1-5	TRBV12-3/TRBV12-4	CASSRTGVNQPQHF	TGTGCCAGCAGCAGGACAGGGGTAAATCAGCCCCAGCATTTT
many	NA	TRBJ1-3	TRBV6-6	CASSHGGSGNTIYF	TGTGCCAGCAGCCATGGAGGTTCCGGAAACACCATATATTTT
few	NA	TRBJ1-1	TRBV12-3/TRBV12-4	CASRAGTEAFF	TGTGCCAGCAGGGCCGGCACTGAAGCTTTCTTT
NA	NA	TRBJ1-4	TRBV5-4	CASSLPGANEKLFF	TGTGCCAGCAGCTTGCCGGGAGCTAATGAAAAACTGTTTTTT
few	NA	TRBJ1-5	TRBV27	CASSPNRGNLKPQHF	TGTGCCAGCAGTCCCAATCGAGGGAATCTTAAGCCCCAGCATTTT
few	NA	TRBJ1-1	TRBV3-1	CASSLLKNTEAFF	TGTGCCAGCAGCCTACTCAAGAACACTGAAGCTTTCTTT
NA	TRBD2	TRBJ2-7	TRBV12-3/TRBV12-4	CASSETSGVAEQYF	TGTGCCAGCAGTGAGACTAGCGGGGTTGCCGAGCAGTACTTC
NA	NA	TRBJ2-3	TRBV5-1	CASSGGPDTQYF	TGCGCCAGCAGCGGGGGGCCAGATACGCAGTATTTT
many	NA	TRBJ1-5	TRBV20-1	CSAADNSGRQPQHF	TGCAGTGCCGCCGATAATTCAGGGCGTCAGCCCCAGCATTTT
many	TRBD1	TRBJ2-7	TRBV7-2	CASSLTGTDPYEQYF	TGTGCCAGCAGCTTGACCGGGACAGACCCTTACGAGCAGTACTTC
NA	NA	TRBJ1-1	TRBV20-1	CSARHRKNTEAFF	TGCAGTGCTAGGCACAGAAAGAACACTGAAGCTTTCTTT
many	TRBD2	TRBJ2-2	TRBV11-2	CASSRLAHTGELFF	TGTGCCAGCAGCCGACTAGCGCACACCGGGGAGCTGTTTTTT
many	NA	TRBJ1-3	TRBV7-9	CASSLDGSSGNTIYF	TGTGCCAGCAGCTTAGATGGCAGCTCTGGAAACACCATATATTTT
many	NA	TRBJ2-1	TRBV24-1	CATSDDGSSYNEQFF	TGTGCCACCAGTGATGACGGGAGCTCCTACAATGAGCAGTTCTTC
NA	TRBD2	TRBJ2-1	TRBV5-1	CASNPGRLADNEQFF	TGCGCCAGCAACCCTGGGAGACTAGCGGACAATGAGCAGTTCTTC
few	NA	TRBJ1-1	TRBV7-6	CASSLHLRGPLNTEAFF	TGTGCCAGCAGCCTCCACCTCAGGGGCCCCCTGAACACTGAAGCTTTCTTT